The next 20 T cell receptor beta chains were all read from a single sample in a study of CD8+ T cells in alopecia areata (dated by TCRdb to the late 2010s). Cells from pooled mouse cutaneous lymph nodes were stained for CD4, CD8alpha, NKG2D, NKG2ACE and other markers and then sorted on a BD Influx. The library was prepared using the immunoSEQ multiplex PCR assay. RNA was extracted from all samples and reverse transcribed into cDNA, which served as template for TCR sequencing. The source is immuneACCESS, and TCRdb retained only in-frame sequences with V and J called. Part of the clones is not carried over; for the studies checked, unresolved V genes explain less than half of this, and the remainder is unexplained. The table for this sample lists 290,000 or so clones, none of them counted only once. 0.9% to 1.5% of the sample rests with the top ten. The sample was CD4+ T cells sorted from a lymph node. Receptors originate from a C3H/HeJ mouse with alopecia areata. The MHC haplotype carried by mice of this strain is H2-k.

At least ten counts were recorded for this clone. Mouse germline and gene names are used. Read sequence stops 3 residues before the CDR3 end, and the germline J gene provides the missing end. V and J are TRBV13-1 and TRBJ1-6; D possibly corresponds to TRBD1 (5 bases). TRBJ1-6 is annotated as an ORF whose role is uncertain. The CDR3 is 13 residues long. V was shortened by 2 bases and J by 5 bases, with 5 bases between the two germline ends. Germline CDR1 and CDR2: NSHNY and SYGAGN. The CDR3 spells CASSEDNNSPLYF. CDR3 DNA (partial): TGTGCCAGCAGTGAGGACAATAATTCGCCC.

This clone was detected only a few times. Germline and genes here are mouse. The CDR3 extends 4 residues past the end of the read, so its final part is completed from the germline J gene. The chain is built from TRBV5 and TRBJ2-2; D not resolved. Between the trimmed V and J ends, which lost 1 base and 0 bases, there was a span of 3 bases. This CDR3 has 14 residues. Germline V gives CDR1 LGHNA, CDR2 YNLKQL (reference sequence). The DNA read from the CDR3 is TGTGCCAGCAGCCAAGGGTCAAACACCGGG. It translates to CASSQGSNTG. The entire CDR3 is CASSQGSNTGQLYF.

On this clone: Gene labels here are mouse ones. The read ends 4 residues shy of where the CDR3 ends; the end is completed using the germline J gene. The chain uses TRBV13-2 and TRBJ2-1; D is ambiguous. The CDR3 is 16 residues long. Germline CDR1 NNHNN, CDR2 SYGAGS (reference sequence). Trimming took 0 bases from V and 0 from J, leaving 10 bases between them. The CDR3 here is CASGDAQKPNYAEQFF. The sequenced CDR3 bases are TGTGCCAGCGGTGATGCCCAGAAACCTAACTATGCT.

This clone showed up just a few times. Here the gene names and germline are mouse. The read halts 4 residues ahead of the CDR3 end, with the missing end drawn from the germline J gene. The chain has TRBV13-3 and TRBJ2-1; TRBD2 matches at 9 bases. CDR3 size: 15 residues. Unmatched junction bases numbered 2, after V lost 4 bases and J lost 0 bases. Germline V gives CDR1 NNHDY, CDR2 SYVADS. CDR3 DNA (partial): TGTGCCAGCAGTATGACTGGGGGTAACTATGCT. Protein sequence: CASSMTGGNYA. The CDR3 in its entirety is CASSMTGGNYAEQFF.

A word on this clone: The listed genes are named as in mouse. The read halts 3 residues ahead of the CDR3 end, with the missing end drawn from the germline J gene. V gene TRBV15 combines with J gene TRBJ1-6; D remains unclear. TRBJ1-6 is annotated as an ORF whose role is uncertain. Trimming left V 2 bases short and J 10 bases short, with 3 bases between. The CDR3 is 11 amino acids. Germline loops: CDR1 SGHND, CDR2 FRSKSL. The chain's CDR3 is CASSLRSPLYF. The CDR3 DNA, read in part, is TGTGCCAGCAGTTTAAGGTCGCCC.

A word on this clone: Gene names and germline match the mouse. The read comes to an end 4 residues before the CDR3 does, leaving the germline J gene to fill in the end. The chain joins TRBV5 to TRBJ2-2; 10 bases are a match to TRBD2. Germline CDR1 reads LGHNA; CDR2 reads YNLKQL (reference sequence). Trimming removed 2 bases from V and 6 bases from J; junction bases left unmatched: 3. The CDR3 totals 15 residues. The chain's CDR3 is CASSQIWGGPGQLYF. The sequenced CDR3 bases are TGTGCCAGCAGCCAAATCTGGGGGGGCCCCGGG.

This clone was observed a handful of times. Gene names follow the mouse nomenclature. The read ends 4 residues before the CDR3 terminus; that terminus is restored from the germline J gene. The rearrangement joins TRBV1 to TRBJ2-1; D not resolved. This CDR3 has 14 residues. CDR1 and CDR2 (germline): NSQYPW, LRSPGD (reference sequence). Incomplete CDR3 DNA: TGCACCTGCAGTGCAGCTCCCCTGGTGGCT. It is translated as CTCSAAPLVA. Given in full, the CDR3 is CTCSAAPLVAEQFF.

This clone turned up a few times. Mouse gene names and germline throughout. The read falls 4 residues short of the CDR3 end, and the missing part is taken from the germline J gene. V is TRBV31 and J is TRBJ2-1; 8 nucleotides match TRBD2. Germline CDR1 and CDR2: GKSSPN and SITVG. V lost 0 bases to trimming and J lost 2 bases; unmatched junction nucleotides: 3. The CDR3 contains 15 residues. Incomplete CDR3 DNA: TGTGCCTGGAGTCTTAACTGGGGGCACTATGCT. Translation gives CAWSLNWGHYA. In full, the CDR3 reads CAWSLNWGHYAEQFF.

With regard to this clone: Germline and genes here are mouse. The CDR3 reads CASSDAKLGGTSAETLYF. The CDR3 DNA, read in part, is TGTGCCAGCAGTGATGCAAAACTGGGGGGAACTAGTGCAGAA. This rearrangement joins TRBV13-1 to TRBJ2-3; 9 nucleotides line up with TRBD2. With the read ending 4 residues before the CDR3 end, the germline J gene is used to fill in that end. The CDR3 is 18 residues long. The germline CDR1 and CDR2 sequences are NSHNY and SYGAGN. V lost 0 bases and J lost 0; bases outside the gene matches: 8.

About this clone: The gene names here belong to mouse. The read ends 4 residues before the CDR3 terminus; that terminus is restored from the germline J gene. At the DNA level, this CDR3 is encoded by other sequences in the same sample as well. The chain couples TRBV13-1 to TRBJ2-7, with 9 nucleotides matching TRBD1. The CDR3 is made up of 13 amino acids. V dropped 4 bases and J dropped 2; count of bases not matched to a gene: 1. Per germline, CDR1 NSHNY and CDR2 SYGAGN. The sequenced CDR3 bases are TGTGCCAGCAGTAGACAGGGGGCCTAT. This gives the protein CASSRQGAY. The CDR3, in full, reads CASSRQGAYEQYF.

This clone was recorded a few times. Gene names and germline refer to mouse. The read stops 4 residues short of the end of the CDR3; the missing end is completed from the germline J gene. This chain uses TRBV5 with TRBJ2-7; TRBD1 matches at 7 bases. The CDR3 runs 14 residues. Losses at the gene ends were 2 bases for V and 3 bases for J; bases not matched to a gene: 4. Germline V CDR1 and CDR2: LGHNA, YNLKQL (reference sequence). The sequenced part of the CDR3 DNA is TGTGCCAGCAGCCAACATGGGACAGACTAT. Amino acids: CASSQHGTDY. The whole CDR3 is CASSQHGTDYEQYF.

As regards this clone: Mouse germline and gene names are used. Coverage ceases 3 residues before the CDR3 finishes, and the germline J gene fills in the end. The chain uses TRBV31 and TRBJ1-6, with TRBD1 as a possible D gene (5 bases). TRBJ1-6 is annotated as an ORF whose role is uncertain. CDR3 length: 15 amino acids. Germline V CDR1 and CDR2: GKSSPN, SITVG. Trimming pared 6 bases from V and 0 bases from J, leaving 12 bases between. The chain's CDR3 is CACQGENSYNSPLYF. Partial CDR3 DNA: TGTGCCTGCCAGGGAGAGAATTCCTATAATTCGCCC.

The table lists this clone with a few counts. Gene names are mouse gene names. The DNA ends 4 residues before the CDR3 does, and the rest of the CDR3 is filled in from the germline J gene. This chain uses TRBV13-1 with TRBJ2-7, with TRBD2 matching over 11 bases. CDR3 length: 14 residues. Germline V gene data show CDR1 as NSHNY and CDR2 as SYGAGN. Trimming removed 5 bases from V and 3 bases from J; junction bases left unmatched: 4. The CDR3 sequence: CASRTGTGGYEQYF. The CDR3 DNA, read in part, is TGTGCCAGCAGAACCGGGACTGGGGGCTAT.

This clone has more than one count but fewer than ten. Each gene name is a mouse one. The read ends 3 residues before the CDR3 terminus; that terminus is restored from the germline J gene. The chain is built from TRBV5 and TRBJ1-6; TRBD1 is a possible D gene (6 bases). TRBJ1-6 is treated as an ORF (open reading frame) with a function not yet certain. CDR3 length: 15 amino acids. Germline V gene lookup returns CDR1 LGHNA and CDR2 YNLKQL (reference sequence). V lost 2 bases, J lost 3 bases, and 8 bases lay in between. The covered CDR3 bases are TGTGCCAGCAGCCAAAGGGACAACTATAATTCGCCC. Its protein is CASSQRDNYNSP. The entire CDR3 reads CASSQRDNYNSPLYF.

Of note for this clone: Any gene name here is a mouse gene name. The CDR3 end lies 3 residues beyond the end of the read and is filled in from the germline J gene. The rearrangement uses TRBV13-1 and TRBJ1-6, with D possibly TRBD1 on 6 matching bases. TRBJ1-6 falls under the ORF class, with uncertain function. Germline assignment: CDR1 NSHNY and CDR2 SYGAGN. V lost 5 bases and J 5 bases, leaving 14 bases between the germline ends. The CDR3 is made up of 15 amino acids. The CDR3 DNA, read in part, is TGTGCCAGCAGCAAACAGGGACTGGATAATTCGCCC. Amino acid sequence: CASSKQGLDNSP. The whole CDR3 region reads CASSKQGLDNSPLYF.

This clone was counted a few times. All gene names here are mouse names. The missing CDR3 end, 3 residues past where the read stops, is filled in from the germline J gene. The chain is built from TRBV19 and TRBJ1-6; 7 bases map to TRBD1. TRBJ1-6 is an ORF; its function is uncertain. The CDR3 runs 15 residues. Per germline, CDR1 FNHDT and CDR2 SITEND (reference sequence). The junction had 9 bases not matched to a gene; V was cut back by 5 bases and J by 7 bases. The CDR3 DNA, read in part, is TGTGCCAGCAGCAACACCGGGACAGCAAATTCGCCC. This sequence encodes CASSNTGTANSP. The full CDR3 reads CASSNTGTANSPLYF.

This clone was observed a handful of times. The listed genes are named as in mouse. The CDR3 goes on 4 residues after the read ends, and that part is filled in from the germline J gene. The chain joins TRBV2 to TRBJ2-1, with D maybe TRBD1 (5 bases). Germline V gene lookup returns CDR1 LGHNA and CDR2 YSYQKL. CDR3 length: 15 amino acids. Trimming took off 0 bases at V and 5 bases at J, with 11 bases between the two ends. CDR3 bases read: TGTGCCAGCAGCCAAGATAGGGGTCGAAATGCT. It specifies CASSQDRGRNA. The entire CDR3 protein reads CASSQDRGRNAEQFF.

On this clone: Any gene name here is a mouse gene name. Read data end 4 residues before the CDR3 end; the end is taken from the germline J gene. The V call is TRBV1, the J call TRBJ2-3; 12 bases match TRBD2. The CDR3 has 16 residues. Germline lookup yields CDR1 NSQYPW and CDR2 LRSPGD (reference sequence). V lost 2 bases and J lost 4; bases outside the gene matches: 4. CDR3 residues: CTCSATGTGGTETLYF. The sequenced CDR3 bases are TGCACCTGCAGTGCAACCGGGACTGGGGGGACAGAA.

This clone was seen a few times. Genes here carry mouse names. The CDR3 extends 4 residues past the end of the read, so its final part is completed from the germline J gene. Within the sample, other DNA sequences also encode this same CDR3. J is TRBJ2-7 and V is TRBV13-2, with 12 bases that match TRBD2. This CDR3 comprises 17 residues. Germline V gene data show CDR1 as NNHNN and CDR2 as SYGAGS (reference sequence). Trimming cost V 0 bases and J 0 bases; bases outside gene matches: 4. CDR3 DNA (partial): TGTGCCAGCGGTGATGCCGGGACTGGGGGGAGCTCCTAT. Its protein is CASGDAGTGGSSY. The complete CDR3 sequence is CASGDAGTGGSSYEQYF.

With respect to this clone: Gene and germline names: mouse. The sequenced fragment ends 4 residues before the CDR3 boundary, so the rest is inferred from the germline J gene. The rearrangement links TRBV13-3 to TRBJ2-3; 12 bases map to TRBD2. Germline values: CDR1 NNHDY, CDR2 SYVADS. CDR3 length equals 17 residues. Trimming took 1 base from V and 0 from J; bases not matched to a gene: 3. Incomplete CDR3 DNA: TGTGCCAGCAGTGATCAAGGACTGGGGGGGAGTGCAGAA. Translating gives CASSDQGLGGSAE. The CDR3 as a whole reads CASSDQGLGGSAETLYF.